The present TCR beta chain was sequenced within a study of shared clonotypes between healthy human individuals. Study outcomes and limitations: Rarefaction gave evidence that sorted-subset sequencing remained incomplete despite large depth. The generation probabilities recorded for non-shared clonotypes fell below those of clonotypes shared by all four donors. Estimated richness values were generally larger in naive subsets than in memory subsets.

This CDR3 region has 12 residues. V lost 5 bases and J lost 6, with 8 bases in between. Germline V lookup: CDR1 MDHEN, CDR2 SYDVKM. In the authors' methods: Owing to the provision of junction-only sequences devoid of quality scores by immunoSEQ, filtering differed. Repertoires were generated with immunoSEQ multiplex PCR, while TCRdb's copy carries only in-frame clones and drops some. The D gene and trimming were derived from the DNA, and the V and J assignments and clone size from that table. The repertoire holds 740,000 or so clones, with approximately 73% as singletons. This clone was counted between two and nine times. What it binds is unknown.

The clonotype originates from a woman in her twenties or thirties in good health. This chain links TRBV28 with TRBJ1-5, with a possible D match to TRBD1 (5 bases). The specimen was memory CD4+ T cells sorted from blood. As to subset: CD45RA-negative fraction. CDR3 region: CASSEGSQPQHF. In nucleotides, the CDR3 is TGTGCCAGCAGTGAGGGGAGTCAGCCCCAGCATTTT.